The clone carrying this T cell receptor beta chain was detected a few times. This CDR3 spans 16 amino acids. Trimming removed 0 bases from V and 11 bases from J, with 19 bases in between. Germline lookup yields CDR1 LGHNA and CDR2 YNFKEQ. From the RT-PCR reads, TCRdb called clonotypes with MiXCR, one entry per CDR3 protein. This table holds more than 550,000 distinct CDR3 sequences, 12% to 15% found once. The sequence was collected from a female donor in good health, serving as a healthy control. Sequencing was carried out using memory CD4+ T cells from blood. The chain is built from TRBV4-2 and TRBJ1-4; D is uncertain. The CDR3 DNA reads TGTGCCAGCAGCCAAGAATTTGCAATGGGTGTGTGGAAACTGTTTTTT. Protein product: CASSQEFAMGVWKLFF.